The 9 T cell receptor beta chains listed next were all sequenced from one sample in a study of OX40 agonist ivuxolimab in advanced cancers. Generated by immunoSEQ multiplex PCR, the TCRdb table keeps only in-frame clones and is missing some. The repertoire holds approximately 130,000 clones, roughly nine tenths seen once, with 0.95% to 1.4% in the top ten. The sample in question was CD4+ or CD8+ T cells sorted from blood, obtained in a trial of the OX40 agonist ivuxolimab. The receptors originated from an adult with an advanced solid tumor such as melanoma, head and neck, liver or kidney cancer.

This chain joins TRBV6-5 and TRBJ2-3; 7 nucleotides agree with TRBD2. V gave up 2 bases and J gave up 0 bases; unmatched junction bases: 2. The CDR3 contains 15 residues. Germline V gene sequence: CDR1 MNHEY, CDR2 SVGAGI. DNA of the CDR3: TGTGCCAGCAGTTACGGTAGCGGGAGCACAGATACGCAGTATTTT. Translated, it gives CASSYGSGSTDTQYF.

The rearrangement uses TRBV19 and TRBJ1-5; the D gene is possibly TRBD1 (5 bases). V was shortened by 1 base and J by 5 bases, with 15 bases between the two germline ends. The CDR3 extends over 16 amino acids. Germline V lookup: CDR1 LNHDA, CDR2 SQIVND (reference sequence). CDR3 loop: CASSIGGVGWDQPQHF. For the CDR3, the DNA is TGTGCCAGTAGTATAGGAGGGGTCGGTTGGGATCAGCCCCAGCATTTT.

The CDR3 DNA reads TGTGCCAGCAGCCCCCCCCTACACGAAGCCAAAAACATTCAGTACTTC. Amino acid sequence: CASSPPLHEAKNIQYF. The chain couples TRBV11-2 to TRBJ2-4; D remains unclear. CDR3 length: 16 amino acids. From germline, CDR1 is SGHAT and CDR2 FQNNGV. Trimming took 5 bases from V and 0 from J, leaving 14 bases between them.

J is TRBJ2-5 and V is TRBV2; the D gene is possibly TRBD2 (6 bases). The DNA end is more similar to TRBJ2-7, so the J call may be wrong. The CDR3 has 14 amino acids. The germline gives CDR1 SNHLY, CDR2 FYNNEI. The CDR3 protein is CASTDAGSSYEQYF. Written as DNA, the CDR3 is TGTGCCAGCACCGACGCGGGAAGCTCCTACGAGCAGTACTTC.

The V call is TRBV7-3, the J call TRBJ1-1; TRBD1 matches at 7 bases. Trimming cost V 5 bases and J 8 bases; bases outside gene matches: 8. Per germline, CDR1 SGHTA and CDR2 FQGTGA. CDR3 length equals 13 residues. The CDR3 DNA is TGTGCCAGCAGCCGACAGGGCGATACAGAAGCTTTCTTT. Translating it yields CASSRQGDTEAFF.

The chain joins TRBV19 to TRBJ2-7; D possibly corresponds to TRBD2 (6 bases). The CDR3 is made up of 14 amino acids. The V end was cut by 5 bases, the J end by 8 bases, with 19 bases between. CDR1 is LNHDA and CDR2 is SQIVND in the germline V gene (reference sequence). The CDR3 region is CASSPRGLDGQQYF. The CDR3 nucleotides read TGTGCCAGTAGTCCCCGGGGACTCGACGGTCAGCAGTACTTC.

V gene TRBV28 combines with J gene TRBJ1-4; TRBD1 agrees at 7 bases. The germline gives CDR1 MDHEN, CDR2 SYDVKM. This CDR3 is 16 amino acids long. Losses at the gene ends were 5 bases for V and 3 bases for J; bases not matched to a gene: 9. CDR3 in amino acids: CASSPLDREPNEKLFF. In DNA, the CDR3 is TGTGCCAGCAGTCCCCTAGACAGGGAACCTAATGAAAAACTGTTTTTT. The variable domain in full, completed from reference TRBV28 and TRBJ1-4, reads DVKVTQSSRYLVKRTGEKVFLECVQDMDHENMFWYRQDPGLGLRLIYFSYDVKMKEKGDIPEGYSVSREKKERFSLILESASTNQTSMYLCASSPLDREPNEKLFFGSGTQLSVL.

The V gene is TRBV6-5, the J gene TRBJ2-1, with TRBD2 matching 9 bases. The germline CDR1 and CDR2 sequences are MNHEY and SVGAGI. The junction had 8 bases not matched to a gene; V was cut back by 6 bases and J by 5 bases. The CDR3 length is 15 residues. CDR3 amino acids: CASSRGLALNNEQFF. The CDR3 nucleotides read TGTGCCAGCAGCCGTGGACTAGCGCTTAACAATGAGCAGTTCTTC.

The chain is built from TRBV7-8 and TRBJ1-1; 7 bases align to TRBD1. From germline, CDR1 is SGHVS and CDR2 FQNEAQ. The junction had 12 bases not matched to a gene; V was cut back by 5 bases and J by 0 bases. CDR3 size: 17 residues. CDR3 sequence: CASSNDRALGVNTEAFF. The DNA for the CDR3 is TGTGCCAGCAGCAATGACAGGGCCCTGGGAGTGAACACTGAAGCTTTCTTT.